The 14 T cell receptor beta chains in this list originate from one sample, sequenced in a study of PD-L1 blockade in urothelial cancer. Profiling relied on immunoSEQ multiplex PCR, and the TCRdb table lists in-frame clones only, not all of them. The table lists about 120,000 clones, about 84% of them singletons. Noted time point: peripheral blood 6 weeks after treatment start. The specimen was PBMCs, collected around atezolizumab (anti-PD-L1) treatment. The receptor source for this set is a man aged 45-65 years with urothelial cancer.

The chain uses TRBV7-3 and TRBJ2-1, with TRBD2 identical over 9 bases. CDR3 length: 13 residues. V was clipped by 7 bases and J by 7 bases; unmatched bases: 5. CDR1 is SGHTA and CDR2 is FQGTGA in the germline V gene. For the CDR3, the DNA is TGTGCCAGCAATCCAGCGGGAGGTAATGAGCAGTTCTTC. It codes for CASNPAGGNEQFF.

The chain recombines TRBV19 with TRBJ1-5, with D maybe TRBD1 (5 bases). Trimming removed 8 bases from V and 6 bases from J, with 14 bases in between. Germline values: CDR1 LNHDA, CDR2 SQIVND (reference sequence). The CDR3 covers 13 residues. The CDR3 coding sequence is TGTGCCAGTGCAACGGGGGTCGGTCAGCCCCAGCATTTT. Protein: CASATGVGQPQHF.

As regards this clone: Sequence at one end of the junction differs from germline and may be a read error. The chain combines TRBV28 with TRBJ2-3; possible D gene TRBD2, 6 bases. This CDR3 is built from 12 residues. Per the germline V gene, CDR1 is MDHEN and CDR2 is SYDVKM. CDR3 in DNA: TGTGCCAGCAGAGCCGGGGAGGCCAGCCAGAATTTT. Translated, it gives CASRAGEASQNF.

The CDR3 spells CASRTSGIGSGELFF. The CDR3 bases are TGTGCCAGCAGGACTAGCGGAATTGGGTCCGGGGAGCTGTTTTTT. The V and J genes are TRBV27 and TRBJ2-2; 9 bases are a match to TRBD2. The V segment lost 6 bases and the J segment 6 bases; nucleotides outside the gene matches: 8. CDR1 is MNHEY and CDR2 is SMNVEV in the germline V gene (reference sequence). The CDR3 is 15 amino acids.

The rearrangement links TRBV7-8 to TRBJ2-7, with D possibly matching TRBD1 (5 bases). Trimming cost V 5 bases and J 3 bases, with 20 bases left between them. The V gene's germline CDR1 is SGHVS and CDR2 FQNEAQ. This CDR3 comprises 16 residues. CDR3 sequence (DNA): TGTGCCAGCAGCCAGAGTAGAAGGGGCATAGGCTACGAGCAGTACTTC. It encodes CASSQSRRGIGYEQYF.

V gene TRBV11-2 combines with J gene TRBJ2-7; D may be TRBD2 (5 bases). The CDR3 is 15 amino acids. Trimming stripped 1 base from V and 6 bases from J, with 16 bases between. CDR1 SGHAT and CDR2 FQNNGV come from the germline V gene. The CDR3 DNA is TGTGCCAGCAGCTTAGCATCCGGGATTCCCGGCGAGCAGTACTTC. Protein: CASSLASGIPGEQYF.

Written as DNA, the CDR3 is TGTGCCAGCAGCCAAGAGGACAGGCACTACGAGCAGTACTTC. Protein sequence: CASSQEDRHYEQYF. The chain employs TRBV4-2 and TRBJ2-7; 7 positions match TRBD1. The V segment lost 0 bases and the J segment 3 bases; nucleotides outside the gene matches: 2. Germline CDR1 and CDR2: LGHNA and YNFKEQ. This CDR3 comprises 14 residues.

This chain connects TRBV13 to TRBJ2-4; 7 bases agree with TRBD2. The CDR3 length is 15 residues. Germline V gene data show CDR1 as PRHDT and CDR2 as FYEKMQ (reference sequence). Unmatched junction bases numbered 3, after V lost 1 base and J lost 3 bases. CDR3 region: CASSLDGGGKNIQYF. The CDR3, as DNA: TGTGCCAGCAGCTTAGATGGGGGGGGCAAAAACATTCAGTACTTC.

The chain has TRBV5-1 and TRBJ2-3, with 9 bases identical to TRBD2. The CDR3 sequence is 15 residues long. The germline V gene encodes CDR1 SGHRS and CDR2 YFSETQ. The junction had 2 bases not matched to a gene; V was cut back by 0 bases and J by 3 bases. The CDR3 DNA reads as TGCGCCAGCAGCTTGGTTGCGGGAGGGACAGATACGCAGTATTTT. Amino acids: CASSLVAGGTDTQYF.

This rearrangement joins TRBV18 to TRBJ2-1, with 11 bases that match TRBD2. V shed 3 bases and J 8 bases; nucleotides not matched to a gene: 6. Germline CDR1 KGHSH, CDR2 LQKENI. The CDR3 has 15 residues. CDR3 sequence reads: CASSPGLAETYEQFF. CDR3 bases: TGTGCCAGCTCACCGGGACTAGCGGAGACCTATGAGCAGTTCTTC.

The rearrangement uses TRBV19 and TRBJ2-5, with 7 bases aligning to TRBD1. There are 13 residues in the CDR3. The junction had 5 bases not matched to a gene; V was cut back by 6 bases and J by 4 bases. From germline, CDR1 is LNHDA and CDR2 SQIVND (reference sequence). DNA of the CDR3: TGTGCCAGTAGACCATACAGGGGAGAGACCCAGTACTTC. Its protein product is CASRPYRGETQYF.

The chain is built from TRBV18 and TRBJ2-5, with D perhaps TRBD2 (5 bases). The CDR3 runs 16 residues. Trimming removed 3 bases at V and 0 bases at J, with 14 bases between. Germline assignment: CDR1 KGHSH and CDR2 LQKENI. DNA of the CDR3: TGTGCCAGCTCACCGACCCTCGGCGGGTACCAAGAGACCCAGTACTTC. Its translation is CASSPTLGGYQETQYF. The full variable domain, rest sourced from reference TRBV18 and TRBJ2-5, is NAGVMQNPRHLVRRRGQEARLRCSPMKGHSHVYWYRQLPEEGLKFMVYLQKENIIDESGMPKERFSAEFPKEGPSILRIQQVVRGDSAAYFCASSPTLGGYQETQYFGPGTRLLVL.

The chain couples TRBV6-1 to TRBJ2-2, with D perhaps TRBD1 (6 bases). The V gene's germline CDR1 is MNHNS and CDR2 SASEGT. Trimming shortened V by 7 bases and J by 4 bases, and 13 bases separated the two germline ends. The length of the CDR3 is 14 residues. CDR3 bases: TGTGCCAGCATTAGACAGGACAGCACCGGGGAGCTGTTTTTT. Its translation is CASIRQDSTGELFF.

This clone was seen only a few times. V is TRBV2 and J is TRBJ2-4; tentatively, D is TRBD2 (5 bases). The CDR3 consists of 12 residues. V was pared by 8 bases and J by 6 bases, with 11 bases between. CDR1 is SNHLY, CDR2 FYNNEI, per germline. The CDR3 region is CASRGRGNIQYF. The CDR3 DNA follows: TGTGCCAGCCGAGGACGGGGAAACATTCAGTACTTC.